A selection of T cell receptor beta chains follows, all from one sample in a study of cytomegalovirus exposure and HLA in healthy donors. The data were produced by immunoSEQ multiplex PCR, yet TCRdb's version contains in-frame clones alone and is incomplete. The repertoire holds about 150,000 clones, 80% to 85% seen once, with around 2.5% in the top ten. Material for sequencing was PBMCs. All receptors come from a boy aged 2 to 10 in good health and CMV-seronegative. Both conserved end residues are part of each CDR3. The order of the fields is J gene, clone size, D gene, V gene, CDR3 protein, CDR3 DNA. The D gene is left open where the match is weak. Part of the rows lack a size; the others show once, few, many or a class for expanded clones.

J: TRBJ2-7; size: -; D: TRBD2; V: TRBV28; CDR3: CASCTYSGSYEQYF; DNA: TGTGCCAGCTGTACATATAGCGGGAGCTACGAGCAGTACTTC
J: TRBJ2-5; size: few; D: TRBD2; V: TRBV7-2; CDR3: CASSSTLTSGSPNKYF; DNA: TGTGCCAGCAGCTCCACCCTGACTAGCGGGTCCCCTAATAAGTACTTC
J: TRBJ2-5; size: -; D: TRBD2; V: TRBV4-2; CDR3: CASSFFLAGAPYQETQYF; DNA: TGTGCCAGCAGCTTTTTCCTAGCGGGAGCTCCCTACCAAGAGACCCAGTACTTC
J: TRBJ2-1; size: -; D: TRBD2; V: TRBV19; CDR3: CASTRDPLAGAHNEQFF; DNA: TGTGCCAGTACCCGGGATCCCCTAGCGGGAGCTCACAATGAGCAGTTCTTC
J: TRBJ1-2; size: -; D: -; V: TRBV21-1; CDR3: CASSTSGINYGYTF; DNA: TGTGCCAGCAGCACATCAGGGATTAACTATGGCTACACCTTC
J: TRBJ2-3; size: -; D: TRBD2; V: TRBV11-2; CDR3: CASSPPPREETSYTQYF; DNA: TGTGCCAGCAGCCCCCCTCCGCGGGAGGAAACTAGTTATACGCAGTATTTT
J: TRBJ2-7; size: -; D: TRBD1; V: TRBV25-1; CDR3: CASSEGGQGLEQYF; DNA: TGTGCCAGCAGTGAAGGGGGACAGGGGCTCGAGCAGTACTTC
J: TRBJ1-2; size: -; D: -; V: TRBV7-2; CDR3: CASSLVERYGYTF; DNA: TGTGCCAGCAGCTTAGTCGAGCGCTATGGCTACACCTTC
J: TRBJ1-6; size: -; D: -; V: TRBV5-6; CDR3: CASSPIIRGNSPLHF; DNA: TGTGCCAGCAGCCCTATCATCCGAGGAAATTCACCCCTCCACTTT
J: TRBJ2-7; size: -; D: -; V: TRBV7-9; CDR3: CASSAASASYEQYF; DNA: TGTGCCAGCAGCGCCGCCAGCGCTTCCTACGAGCAGTACTTC